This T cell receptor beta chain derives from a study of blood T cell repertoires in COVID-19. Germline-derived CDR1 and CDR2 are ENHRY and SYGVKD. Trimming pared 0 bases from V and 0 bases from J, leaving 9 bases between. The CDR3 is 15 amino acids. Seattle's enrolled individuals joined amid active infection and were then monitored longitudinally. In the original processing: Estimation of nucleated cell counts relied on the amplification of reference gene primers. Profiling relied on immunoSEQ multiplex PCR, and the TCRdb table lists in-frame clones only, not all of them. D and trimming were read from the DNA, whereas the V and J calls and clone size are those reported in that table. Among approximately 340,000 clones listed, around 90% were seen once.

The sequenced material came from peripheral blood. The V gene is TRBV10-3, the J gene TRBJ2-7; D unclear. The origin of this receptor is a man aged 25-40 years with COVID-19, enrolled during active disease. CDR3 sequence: CAISESLPRSYEQYF. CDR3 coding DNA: TGTGCCATCAGTGAGTCCTTACCGCGCTCCTACGAGCAGTACTTC.